The 29 T cell receptor beta chains below were found in one sample sequenced in a study of Tregs in tolerant kidney transplant recipients. Clones were sequenced by immunoSEQ multiplex PCR, and TCRdb holds only the in-frame ones, with some missing. The table lists approximately 20,000 clones, 65% to 85% of them singletons, with 20% to 30% in the top ten. Related graft donors supplied nonmyeloablative bone marrow transplants, and mixed chimerism was transient. Material: CD8+ T cells from blood (PBMCs), obtained 6 months after the transplant. Every receptor here comes from a human patient who received a combined kidney and bone marrow transplant. Some T cells may be transferred from the graft donor.

The chain has TRBV15 and TRBJ1-4, with D hard to call. In germline, CDR1 is LNHNV, CDR2 YYDKDF (reference sequence). The CDR3 sequence is 18 residues long. The V gene lost 0 bases and the J gene lost 5 bases, with 19 bases spanning the gap. The DNA for the CDR3 is TGTGCCACCAGCAGAGAACCATCTTTCCGGGTTGGAAATGAAAAACTGTTTTTT. It codes for CATSREPSFRVGNEKLFF.

The V gene is TRBV20-1, the J gene TRBJ2-2; D gene unclear. Germline V CDR1 and CDR2: DFQATT, SNEGSKA (reference sequence). The CDR3 spans 9 residues. In nucleotides, the CDR3 is TGCCTACCCACCGGGGAGCTGTTTTTT. Encoded protein: CLPTGELFF.

This sequence joins TRBV11-2 and TRBJ1-2; no clear D. The CDR3 totals 12 residues. In germline, CDR1 is SGHAT, CDR2 FQNNGV. V was cut by 0 bases and J by 6 bases, with 5 bases left in between. The CDR3 DNA sequence: TGTGCCAGCAGCTTAGACCCGGATGGCTACACCTTC. Translating gives CASSLDPDGYTF.

In regard to this clone: One end of the junction is discordant with germline, which a read error may explain. The chain couples TRBV7-9 to TRBJ1-3; maybe TRBD1 (6 bases). The CDR3 runs to 11 residues. CDR1 SEHNR and CDR2 FQNEAQ come from the germline V gene (reference sequence). The CDR3 DNA reads as TGTGCCAGCAGCTTAGAGGGGACATTGAATTTT. Translation gives CASSLEGTLNF.

In its sample, this clone was seen once. The rearrangement joins TRBV4-3 to TRBJ2-7; possibly TRBD1 for D (6 bases). The CDR3 runs 13 residues. Trimming left V 4 bases short and J 3 bases short, with 10 bases between. Germline V gene data show CDR1 as LGHNA and CDR2 as YSLEER. The CDR3 DNA sequence: TGCGCCAGCAGCCCTACACAGGGCTACGAGCAGTACTTC. Translating gives CASSPTQGYEQYF.

This chain joins TRBV7-6 and TRBJ2-3, with TRBD2 matching over 9 bases. Germline V gene lookup returns CDR1 SGHVS and CDR2 FNYEAQ. The CDR3 is 17 amino acids. After removal of 2 bases from V and 2 bases from J, the junction contained 8 bases not matched to a gene. This CDR3 reads CASSLRAREGPTDTQYF. The CDR3 DNA reads as TGTGCCAGCAGCTTACGCGCGCGGGAGGGCCCCACAGATACGCAGTATTTT.

This chain joins TRBV5-1 and TRBJ2-5; D perhaps matches TRBD1 (5 bases). The CDR3 totals 15 residues. V gave up 4 bases and J gave up 4 bases, with 17 bases separating them. Germline V gene sequence: CDR1 SGHRS, CDR2 YFSETQ. The DNA of the CDR3 is TGCGCCAGCAGCCCACGGCAGGGAACGGGAGAGACCCAGTACTTC. It is translated as CASSPRQGTGETQYF.

The V and J genes are TRBV27 and TRBJ2-3; 14 positions agree with TRBD2. The germline CDR1 and CDR2 sequences are MNHEY and SMNVEV (reference sequence). Trimming removed 5 bases from V and 6 bases from J; junction bases left unmatched: 13. The CDR3 totals 18 residues. The CDR3 sequence: CASSLTPWTSGGTDTQYF. The DNA for the CDR3 is TGTGCCAGCAGTCTCACCCCCTGGACTAGCGGGGGGACTGATACGCAGTATTTT.

This clone came up once. The chain is built from TRBV4-3 and TRBJ1-2; D might be TRBD1 (5 bases). Between the trimmed V and J ends, which lost 1 base and 2 bases, there was a span of 17 bases. The CDR3 runs 17 residues. Germline CDR1 reads LGHNA; CDR2 reads YSLEER. The CDR3 DNA reads TGCGCCAGCAGCCAAGGAAGAACAGGACAACTAAACTATGGCTACACCTTC. It translates to CASSQGRTGQLNYGYTF.

CDR3 bases: TGTGCCAGCAGCTTAGCAGGGGACGAGCAGTACTTC. Its protein is CASSLAGDEQYF. The V gene is TRBV7-6, the J gene TRBJ2-7, with a possible D match to TRBD1 (5 bases). Germline CDR1 SGHVS, CDR2 FNYEAQ. The CDR3 sequence is 12 residues long. V was trimmed by 0 bases and J by 5 bases, leaving 5 bases between them.

The chain links TRBV7-9 to TRBJ2-7; unclear D gene. This CDR3 comprises 13 residues. V was shortened by 1 base and J by 3 bases, with 7 bases between the two germline ends. The germline gives CDR1 SEHNR, CDR2 FQNEAQ (reference sequence). Here the CDR3 reads CASSLGGLYEQYF. The CDR3, as DNA: TGTGCCAGCAGCTTAGGAGGTCTCTACGAGCAGTACTTC.

The V gene is TRBV27, the J gene TRBJ1-1, with a tentative D call TRBD1 (5 bases). Germline assignment: CDR1 MNHEY and CDR2 SMNVEV (reference sequence). Trimming cost V 7 bases and J 1 base, with 10 bases left between them. This CDR3 contains 13 residues. CDR3 DNA: TGTGCCAGCAAACGGGGGGGGAACACTGAAGCTTTCTTT. Its translation: CASKRGGNTEAFF.

V is TRBV7-9 and J is TRBJ2-7, with D tentatively TRBD2 (6 bases). The CDR3 runs 13 residues. V lost 7 bases, J lost 0 bases, and 10 bases lay in between. Germline V gene sequence: CDR1 SEHNR, CDR2 FQNEAQ (reference sequence). Here the CDR3 reads CASNAGTSYEQYF. Written as DNA, the CDR3 is TGTGCCAGCAACGCGGGGACCTCCTACGAGCAGTACTTC.

The rearrangement links TRBV6-5 to TRBJ2-7; a possible D gene is TRBD2 (6 bases). This CDR3 is 14 amino acids long. The V end lost 4 bases, the J end lost 5 bases, and 15 bases lay between the germline ends. Germline loops: CDR1 MNHEY, CDR2 SVGAGI. CDR3 DNA: TGTGCCAGCAGTTTGGGGGGACCCCCCCACGAGCAGTACTTC. Amino acids: CASSLGGPPHEQYF.

The rearrangement uses TRBV10-3 and TRBJ2-5; 10 nucleotides match TRBD2. Germline V gives CDR1 ENHRY, CDR2 SYGVKD. CDR3 length: 15 residues. V lost 6 bases, J lost 2 bases, and 6 bases stayed unmatched. CDR3 loop: CAIRMTSGQQETQYF. CDR3 nucleotide sequence: TGTGCCATCAGGATGACTAGCGGGCAACAAGAGACCCAGTACTTC.

This clone was observed a single time. The chain employs TRBV7-9 and TRBJ2-1, with TRBD2 matching 16 bases. The CDR3 length is 18 residues. From germline, CDR1 is SEHNR and CDR2 FQNEAQ (reference sequence). Trimming took 5 bases from V and 7 from J; bases not matched to a gene: 11. The chain's CDR3 is CASSTLQGLAGGQNEQFF. The CDR3 nucleotides read TGTGCCAGCAGCACGTTACAGGGACTAGCGGGGGGGCAGAATGAGCAGTTCTTC.

The chain joins TRBV11-2 to TRBJ2-1, with TRBD2 matching over 11 bases. The CDR3 loop spans 17 amino acids. Germline CDR1 is SGHAT and CDR2 is FQNNGV. V lost 2 bases to trimming and J lost 0 bases; unmatched junction nucleotides: 3. Written as DNA, the CDR3 is TGTGCCAGCAGCTTACGTAGCGGGAGGGGCTCCTACAATGAGCAGTTCTTC. This translates into CASSLRSGRGSYNEQFF.

The chain joins TRBV4-1 to TRBJ1-2; a possible D gene is TRBD1 (5 bases). Trimming removed 0 bases at V and 5 bases at J, with 13 bases between. The CDR3 totals 15 residues. CDR1 and CDR2 (germline): MGHRA, YSYEKL. CDR3 DNA sequence: TGCGCCAGCAGCCAAGATGCGCAGGGTCGATATGGCTACACCTTC. It specifies CASSQDAQGRYGYTF.

The chain is built from TRBV19 and TRBJ2-3, with a possible D match to TRBD1 (6 bases). The CDR3 extends over 15 amino acids. Germline-derived CDR1 and CDR2 are LNHDA and SQIVND (reference sequence). V lost 4 bases to trimming and J lost 0 bases, with 11 bases between them. Here the CDR3 reads CASSRDKTSTDTQYF. For the CDR3, the DNA is TGTGCCAGTAGTAGGGACAAGACTAGCACAGATACGCAGTATTTT.

This sequence joins TRBV12-5 and TRBJ1-2; 8 nucleotides agree with TRBD1. Germline CDR1 is LGHNT and CDR2 is FRNRAP. The CDR3 contains 13 residues. With 1 base clipped from V and 6 bases from J, the junction kept 1 base outside the gene matches. CDR3 residues: CASGLGTGNGYTF. Here the CDR3 DNA reads TGTGCTAGTGGTTTGGGGACAGGGAATGGCTACACCTTC. The full variable domain, completed using reference TRBV12-5 and TRBJ1-2, is DARVTQTPRHKVTEMGQEVTMRCQPILGHNTVFWYRQTMMQGLELLAYFRNRAPLDDSGMPKDRFSAEMPDATLATLKIQPSEPRDSAVYFCASGLGTGNGYTFGSGTRLTVV.

This clone was seen a single time. The chain carries TRBV9 and TRBJ1-4; 10 bases align to TRBD1. The germline V gene encodes CDR1 SGDLS and CDR2 YYNGEE. The CDR3 has 15 residues. V lost 3 bases and J lost 8; bases outside the gene matches: 7. This chain's CDR3 is CASSATGGWGEKLFF. In nucleotides, the CDR3 is TGTGCCAGCAGCGCGACAGGGGGCTGGGGGGAAAAACTGTTTTTT.

CDR3 sequence (DNA): TGTGCCAGCAGCTTAGCTGGAGAGGTAGATACGCAGTATTTT. Its translation: CASSLAGEVDTQYF. This chain joins TRBV7-6 and TRBJ2-3, with D unresolved. Germline loops: CDR1 SGHVS, CDR2 FNYEAQ. CDR3 length equals 14 residues. V was cut by 0 bases and J by 5 bases, with 9 bases left in between.

The V gene is TRBV30, the J gene TRBJ2-7; 7 bases map to TRBD1. The length of the CDR3 is 12 residues. The junction had 6 bases not matched to a gene; V was cut back by 4 bases and J by 6 bases. Germline V CDR1 and CDR2: GTSNPN, SVGIG (reference sequence). In DNA form, the CDR3 reads TGTGCCTGGATCAACTCAGGGGGCGAGCAGTACTTC. Translated: CAWINSGGEQYF.

This clone was counted only a few times. CDR3 in DNA: TGTGCCTGGAGGGGGACAGGGGGTGACTATGGCTACACCTTC. Protein sequence: CAWRGTGGDYGYTF. V and J are TRBV30 and TRBJ1-2, with 11 bases matching TRBD1. This CDR3 has 14 residues. The junction had 3 bases not matched to a gene; V was cut back by 3 bases and J by 3 bases. Germline CDR1 and CDR2: GTSNPN and SVGIG (reference sequence).

In its sample, this clone was seen once. The chain carries TRBV29-1 and TRBJ1-1, with 7 nucleotides matching TRBD1. CDR3 length: 13 residues. V trimming: 3 bases; J trimming: 3 bases; junction bases outside the gene matches: 4. Germline V gives CDR1 SQVTM, CDR2 ANQGSEA. This CDR3 is CSVEAGGDTEAFF. The CDR3 coding sequence is TGCAGCGTTGAGGCAGGGGGAGACACTGAAGCTTTCTTT. Drawing the rest from reference TRBV29-1 and TRBJ1-1, the complete variable domain is SAVISQKPSRDICQRGTSLTIQCQVDSQVTMMFWYRQQPGQSLTLIATANQGSEATYESGFVIDKFPISRPNLTFSTLTVSNMSPEDSSIYLCSVEAGGDTEAFFGQGTRLTVV.

The chain joins TRBV6-1 to TRBJ2-7; no firm D call. V dropped 5 bases and J dropped 4 bases, with 9 bases sitting between them. Germline CDR1 is MNHNS and CDR2 is SASEGT. This CDR3 comprises 12 residues. The CDR3 nucleotides are TGTGCCAGCAGTCCAACACATTACGAGCAGTACTTC. Protein: CASSPTHYEQYF.

This chain uses TRBV27 with TRBJ1-5; D perhaps matches TRBD1 (6 bases). Germline V lookup: CDR1 MNHEY, CDR2 SMNVEV (reference sequence). With 5 bases removed from V and 5 bases from J, the gap between germline ends came to 13 bases. The CDR3 consists of 14 residues. In DNA, the CDR3 is TGTGCCAGCAGTACGCTGGACAGTTATCAGCCCCAGCATTTT. Its protein is CASSTLDSYQPQHF.

The V call is TRBV28, the J call TRBJ2-2; tentative D call: TRBD1 (5 bases). The length of the CDR3 is 14 residues. Trimming stripped 4 bases from V and 7 bases from J, with 13 bases between. Germline lookup yields CDR1 MDHEN and CDR2 SYDVKM. The CDR3 DNA is TGTGCCAGCAGTTCACTCGACAGCCACGGGGAGCTGTTTTTT. It yields the protein CASSSLDSHGELFF.

This chain joins TRBV9 and TRBJ2-1, with 10 nucleotides matching TRBD2. V was pared by 4 bases and J by 6 bases, with 10 bases of the junction left unmatched. This CDR3 spans 16 amino acids. Germline lookup yields CDR1 SGDLS and CDR2 YYNGEE. CDR3 DNA: TGTGCCAGCAGCCCCAAGACTAGCGGGTATATCAATGAGCAGTTCTTC. Translating gives CASSPKTSGYINEQFF.